The following is a TCR beta chain sequence with its context. The CDR3 spans 12 residues. CDR1 and CDR2 (germline): MNHEY, SVGEGT. With 6 bases removed from V and 6 bases from J, the gap between germline ends came to 12 bases. TCRdb reprocessed the RT-PCR reads with MiXCR, giving one entry per CDR3 protein. This repertoire shows approximately 720,000 distinct CDR3 sequences, 14% found once; its top ten account for 3.6%. The origin of this receptor is a female donor in good health, serving as a healthy control. The sample comprised memory CD4+ T cells from blood. V is TRBV6-2 or TRBV6-3 and J is TRBJ2-7; D not resolved. CDR3 coding DNA: TGTGCCAGCAGAACGGCGGAACGCGAGCAGTACTTC. As protein: CASRTAEREQYF.